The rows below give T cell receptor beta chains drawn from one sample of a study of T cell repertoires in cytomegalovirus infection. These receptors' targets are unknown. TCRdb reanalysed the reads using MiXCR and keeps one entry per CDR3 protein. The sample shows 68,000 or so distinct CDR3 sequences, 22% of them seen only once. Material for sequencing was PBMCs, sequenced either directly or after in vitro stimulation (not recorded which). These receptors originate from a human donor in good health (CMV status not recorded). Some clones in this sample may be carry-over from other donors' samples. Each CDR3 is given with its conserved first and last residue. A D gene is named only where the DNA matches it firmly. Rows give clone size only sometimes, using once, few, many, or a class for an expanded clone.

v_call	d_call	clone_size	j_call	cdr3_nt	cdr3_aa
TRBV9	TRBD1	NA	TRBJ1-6	TGTGCCAGCAGCGTAGGCCCAGGGGGCAGAGGTTCACCCCTCCACTTT	CASSVGPGGRGSPLHF
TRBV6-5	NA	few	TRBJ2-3	TGTGCCAGCAGTTACGCCCCGGGGACAGATACGCAGTATTTT	CASSYAPGTDTQYF
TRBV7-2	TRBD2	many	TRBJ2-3	TGTGCCAGCAGCTCAATAGCGGGAGATACGCAGTATTTT	CASSSIAGDTQYF
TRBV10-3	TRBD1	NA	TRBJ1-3	TGTGCCATCAGTCGGGGACAGACCTCTGGAAACACCATATATTTT	CAISRGQTSGNTIYF
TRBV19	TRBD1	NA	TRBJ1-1	TGTGCCAGTAGTCTCGGACAGGCAGCCACTGAAGCTTTCTTT	CASSLGQAATEAFF
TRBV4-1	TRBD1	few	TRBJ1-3	TGCGCCAGCAGCCAAACTGGGGACAGGGGTTCTGGAAACACCATATATTTT	CASSQTGDRGSGNTIYF
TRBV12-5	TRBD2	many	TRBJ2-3	TGTGCTAGTGGTTTGGGTCTAGCGGGGACTAGCACAGATACGCAGTATTTT	CASGLGLAGTSTDTQYF
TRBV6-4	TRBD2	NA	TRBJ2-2	TGTGCCAGCAGTAGCGGGAGCACCGGGGAGCTGTTTTTT	CASSSGSTGELFF
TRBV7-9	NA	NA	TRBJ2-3	TGTGCCAGCAGGAAAGCGACAGATACGCAGTATTTT	CASRKATDTQYF
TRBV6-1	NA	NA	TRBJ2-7	TGTGCCAGCAGTGAACTGGGGTACTGGATGAACGAGCAGTACTTC	CASSELGYWMNEQYF
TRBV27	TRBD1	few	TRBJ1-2	TGTGCCAGCAGTTTATCGGAGGGACAGGGTACATATGGCTACACCTTC	CASSLSEGQGTYGYTF
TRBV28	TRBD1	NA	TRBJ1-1	TGTGCCAGCACCCTGACAGGGTCGGGTACTGAAGCTTTCTTT	CASTLTGSGTEAFF
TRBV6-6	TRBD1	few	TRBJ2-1	TGTGCCAGCAGTTCCGGACAGGGGTACAATGAGCAGTTCTTC	CASSSGQGYNEQFF
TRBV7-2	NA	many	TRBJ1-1	TGTGCCAGCACCCAGCGGGTAGGGGACACTGAAGCTTTCTTT	CASTQRVGDTEAFF
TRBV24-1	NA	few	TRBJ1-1	TGTGCCACCCGGACAAGGGGCGAAAACACTGAAGCTTTCTTT	CATRTRGENTEAFF
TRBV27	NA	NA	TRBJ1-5	TGTGCCAGCGACCGAACCGGGTCCGTGGGCAATCAGCCCCAGCATTTT	CASDRTGSVGNQPQHF
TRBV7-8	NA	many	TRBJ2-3	TGTGCCAGCAGCTTAGCAGGTTCAGATACGCAGTATTTT	CASSLAGSDTQYF
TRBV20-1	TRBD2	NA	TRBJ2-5	TGCAGTGCAGATTTAGCGGGGCAAGAGACCCAGTACTTC	CSADLAGQETQYF
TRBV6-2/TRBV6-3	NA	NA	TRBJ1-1	TGTGCCAGCAGTTACTCGAGCAGCTATGAAGCTTTCTTT	CASSYSSSYEAFF
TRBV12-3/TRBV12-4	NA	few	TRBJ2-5	TGTGCCAGCAGTTTAACCCCCCCCGGGGAGACCCAGTACTTC	CASSLTPPGETQYF
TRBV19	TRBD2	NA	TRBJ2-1	TGTGCCAGTAGTATAGGACTAGCGGGAGGATCTTACAATGAGCAGTTCTTC	CASSIGLAGGSYNEQFF
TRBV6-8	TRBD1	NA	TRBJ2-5	TGTGCCAGCAGGCCACAGGGGCAAGAGACCCAGTACTTC	CASRPQGQETQYF
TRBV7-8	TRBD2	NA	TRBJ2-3	TGTGCCAGCAGCTTATCCGAGCGGGGGTTCACAGATACGCAGTATTTT	CASSLSERGFTDTQYF
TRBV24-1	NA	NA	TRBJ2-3	TGTGCCACCAGTGATGACAGGCTCCAAGGCACAGATACGCAGTATTTT	CATSDDRLQGTDTQYF
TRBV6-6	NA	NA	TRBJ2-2	TGTGCCAGCAGTTACTGGCGGCAAAACACCGGGGAGCTGTTTTTT	CASSYWRQNTGELFF
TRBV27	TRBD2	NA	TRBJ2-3	TGTGCCAGCAGTCCTGGACTAGCGGGAGCTGTAGATACGCAGTATTTT	CASSPGLAGAVDTQYF
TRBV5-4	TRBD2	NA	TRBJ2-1	TGTGCCAGCAGCTTGCCACTAGCGGGACCCGGCAATGAGCAGTTCTTC	CASSLPLAGPGNEQFF
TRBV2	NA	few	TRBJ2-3	TGTGCCAGCAGTCGCGGGGCCTCTAGCACAGATACGCAGTATTTT	CASSRGASSTDTQYF
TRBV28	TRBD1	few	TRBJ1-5	TGTGCCAGCAGCTTAGTAAGATGGGAAGGACAGGAACTTTTTAGCAATCAGCCCCAGCATTTT	CASSLVRWEGQELFSNQPQHF
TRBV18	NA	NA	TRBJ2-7	TGTGCCAGCTCACCAAGGGGGGGCCTTTCGGGCGAGCAGTACTTC	CASSPRGGLSGEQYF
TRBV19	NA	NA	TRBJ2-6	TGTGCCAGTTTTGGGGGCCGCTCTGGGGCCAACGTCCTGACTTTC	CASFGGRSGANVLTF
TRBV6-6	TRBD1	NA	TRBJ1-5	TGTGCCAGCAGCTCGAACAGACAGGGAGATGCACAGCCCCAGCATTTT	CASSSNRQGDAQPQHF
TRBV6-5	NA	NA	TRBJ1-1	TGTGCCAGCAGTTACAGTCACAGGTTGGCCACTGAAGCTTTCTTT	CASSYSHRLATEAFF
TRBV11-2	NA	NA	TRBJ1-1	TGTGCCAGCAGTTCTGGGCGGGGTCACACTGAAGCTTTCTTT	CASSSGRGHTEAFF
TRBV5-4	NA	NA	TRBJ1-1	TGTGCCAGCAGCCCGACGGCGGGGAAAGTCACTGAAGCTTTCTTT	CASSPTAGKVTEAFF
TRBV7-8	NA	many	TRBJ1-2	TGTGCCAGCAGCTTAGCGCTCGGCCCTGGGGGTGGCTACACCTTC	CASSLALGPGGGYTF
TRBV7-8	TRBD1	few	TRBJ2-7	TGTGCCAGCAGCCCAAGGCCGGGACAGGGTAACTACGAGCAGTACTTC	CASSPRPGQGNYEQYF
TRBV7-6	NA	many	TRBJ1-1	TGTGCCAGCAGCTTAGCTGCGGGGCAGACTGAAGCTTTCTTT	CASSLAAGQTEAFF
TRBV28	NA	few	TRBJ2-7	TGTGCCAGCAGTTTCGTCGCAGGGCCCTCCTACGAGCAGTACTTC	CASSFVAGPSYEQYF
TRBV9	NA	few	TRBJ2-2	TGTGCCAGCAGCGTAGGGATCAGGGAACGGGAGCTGTTTTTT	CASSVGIRERELFF
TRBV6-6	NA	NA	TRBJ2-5	TGTGCCAGCAGGCTTGAGGGGACCCAGTACTTC	CASRLEGTQYF
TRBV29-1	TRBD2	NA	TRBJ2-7	TGCAGCGCAAGCGGACTAGCGGGAGCCTCATACTACGAGCAGTACTTC	CSASGLAGASYYEQYF
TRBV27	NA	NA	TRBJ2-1	TGTGCCAGCAGAAGAACTCCGAACTCCTACAATGAGCAGTTCTTC	CASRRTPNSYNEQFF
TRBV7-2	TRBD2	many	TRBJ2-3	TGTGCCAGCAAAACGGGAGGGGGAGATACGCAGTATTTT	CASKTGGGDTQYF
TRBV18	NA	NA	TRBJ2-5	TGTGCCAGCTCACCAGCTCCCTCTCAAGAGACCCAGTACTTC	CASSPAPSQETQYF
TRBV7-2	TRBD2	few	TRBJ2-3	TGTGCCAGCAGCCGTAGCGGGAGGGCCGCCACAGATACGCAGTATTTT	CASSRSGRAATDTQYF
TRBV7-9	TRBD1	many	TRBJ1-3	TGTGCCAGCGAGACAGGGGAAGCCTCTGGAAACACCATATATTTT	CASETGEASGNTIYF
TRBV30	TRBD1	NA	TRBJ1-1	TGTGCCTGGAGGACCCAGACAGGGTACAACACTGAAGCTTTCTTT	CAWRTQTGYNTEAFF
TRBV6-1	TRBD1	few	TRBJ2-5	TGTGCCAGCAATGACCCATGGACAGGGGTAGGGACCCAGTACTTC	CASNDPWTGVGTQYF
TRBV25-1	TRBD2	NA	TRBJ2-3	TGTGCCAGCAGTGAATTCAAAAGGGAGGGACCAGATACGCAGTATTTT	CASSEFKREGPDTQYF
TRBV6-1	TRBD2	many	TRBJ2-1	TGTGCCAGCAGTCCCATCGGGACTAGCGGGAGTGATGAGCAGTTCTTC	CASSPIGTSGSDEQFF
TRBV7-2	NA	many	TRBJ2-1	TGTGCCAGCAGCTGGACAGCCTCCTACAATGAGCAGTTCTTC	CASSWTASYNEQFF
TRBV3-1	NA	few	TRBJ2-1	TGTGCCAGCAGCCAAGATACCCTAGCTTACAATGAGCAGTTCTTC	CASSQDTLAYNEQFF